This T cell receptor (beta chain) derives from a study of cytomegalovirus exposure and HLA in healthy donors. Both 60 Vbeta primers and 13 Jbeta primers went into the PCR. Repertoires were generated with immunoSEQ multiplex PCR, while TCRdb's copy carries only in-frame clones and drops some. Here the sample spans about 41,000 clones, over 75% being singletons. This clone was recorded only once. The V and J ends lost 0 bases and 3 bases respectively, with 9 bases between them. The CDR3 runs to 14 residues. Per the germline V gene, CDR1 is SGDLS and CDR2 is YYNGEE. The sample taken for sequencing was PBMCs. The rearrangement joins TRBV9 to TRBJ2-5; D is perhaps TRBD2 (7 bases). The clonotype comes from a man aged 45-60 years in good health and CMV-seronegative. The CDR3 here is CASSVGGGEETQYF. In DNA form, the CDR3 reads TGTGCCAGCAGCGTAGGCGGGGGCGAAGAGACCCAGTACTTC.